A single sample gave rise to the 18 T cell receptor beta chains below, sequenced in a study of beta chain features in type 1 diabetes. Notes on the study in general: Moderate yet significant TCRB CDR3 shortening was seen in Type 1 diabetes patients in all four CD4+ subsets.

Sequencing targeted expressed TCRB transcripts, as all isolated RNA had been reverse transcribed. Method: immunoSEQ multiplex PCR; TCRdb's copy keeps in-frame clones and lacks some. The table has around 710,000 clones, roughly 12% seen once. For these receptors, no antigen is known. The sequencing sample was made of naive CD4+ T cells from blood. The origin of the receptors is a man aged 25 to 40 with type 1 diabetes.

This clone was picked up a small number of times. The CDR3, as DNA: TGCAGCGTTGCTGGACAGCCTAACACTGAAGCTTTCTTT. Translating it yields CSVAGQPNTEAFF. This chain links TRBV29-1 with TRBJ1-1; possible D gene TRBD1, 6 bases. This CDR3 spans 13 amino acids. Germline-derived CDR1 and CDR2 are SQVTM and ANQGSEA. V shed 4 bases and J shed 2 bases, with 11 bases lying between them.

Here the CDR3 reads CASSLTPDSPTDTQYF. In DNA form, the CDR3 reads TGTGCCAGCAGCTTAACTCCCGACAGCCCCACAGATACGCAGTATTTT. V usage is TRBV7-3 and J usage is TRBJ2-3, with a possible D match to TRBD1 (5 bases). V was pared by 0 bases and J by 2 bases, with 12 bases between. The CDR3 has 16 amino acids. Per the germline V gene, CDR1 is SGHTA and CDR2 is FQGTGA. The variable domain in full, with the rest retrieved from reference TRBV7-3 and TRBJ2-3, is GAGVSQTPSNKVTEKGKYVELRCDPISGHTALYWYRQSLGQGPEFLIYFQGTGAADDSGLPNDRFFAVRPEGSVSTLKIQRTERGDSAVYLCASSLTPDSPTDTQYFGPGTRLTVL.

The chain couples TRBV9 to TRBJ2-3, with 10 positions matching TRBD2. The V gene end was trimmed by 0 bases and the J gene end by 1 base; junction bases not matched to a gene: 5. CDR3 length equals 17 residues. From germline, CDR1 is SGDLS and CDR2 YYNGEE. The CDR3 loop reads CASSVGPSGGGTDTQYF. Here the CDR3 DNA reads TGTGCCAGCAGCGTAGGCCCTAGCGGGGGAGGCACAGATACGCAGTATTTT. The entire variable domain, with the rest obtained from reference TRBV9 and TRBJ2-3, is as follows: DSGVTQTPKHLITATGQRVTLRCSPRSGDLSVYWYQQSLDQGLQFLIQYYNGEERAKGNILERFSAQQFPDLHSELNLSSLELGDSALYFCASSVGPSGGGTDTQYFGPGTRLTVL.

This clone was seen a few times. This sequence joins TRBV6-6 and TRBJ2-7; 10 bases agree with TRBD1. CDR3 length equals 14 residues. Germline CDR1 reads MNHNY; CDR2 reads SVGAGI (reference sequence). V was clipped by 2 bases and J by 4 bases; unmatched bases: 2. The CDR3 bases are TGTGCCAGCAGTTACGGGACAGGGGTTTACGAGCAGTACTTC. It encodes CASSYGTGVYEQYF.

There are a few counts of this clone. The CDR3 sequence: CASSQAGGGKLNEQYF. In DNA form, the CDR3 reads TGTGCCAGCAGCCAGGCCGGAGGGGGGAAATTAAACGAGCAGTACTTC. The gene calls are TRBV4-2 and TRBJ2-7, with D tentatively TRBD1 or TRBD2 (6 bases each). The ends were cut back, 3 bases at V and 5 bases at J, with 20 bases in the middle. The CDR3 runs to 16 residues. Germline V gene lookup returns CDR1 LGHNA and CDR2 YNFKEQ.

This chain uses TRBV28 with TRBJ1-6, with a tentative D call TRBD1 (5 bases). The CDR3 is made up of 13 amino acids. Per the germline V gene, CDR1 is MDHEN and CDR2 is SYDVKM. Trimming removed 3 bases from V and 7 bases from J, with 7 bases in between. Here the CDR3 reads CASSFGGNSPLHF. The CDR3 coding sequence is TGTGCCAGCAGTTTCGGGGGAAATTCACCCCTCCACTTT.

This clone has a handful of counts. The V call is TRBV27, the J call TRBJ1-6; D is possibly TRBD1 (5 bases). Trimming took 5 bases from V and 10 from J, leaving 9 bases between them. The length of the CDR3 is 12 residues. Germline values: CDR1 MNHEY, CDR2 SMNVEV (reference sequence). The CDR3 DNA is TGTGCCAGCAGTGAGGGACGGTCACCCCTCCACTTT. Amino acid sequence: CASSEGRSPLHF.

V usage is TRBV7-9 and J usage is TRBJ1-2; TRBD1 might be the D (5 bases). The CDR3 has 14 amino acids. Germline CDR1 reads SEHNR; CDR2 reads FQNEAQ (reference sequence). The V gene lost 3 bases and the J gene lost 3 bases, with 11 bases spanning the gap. The CDR3 DNA is TGTGCCAGCAGCTTGAAGGGGTTGGACTATGGCTACACCTTC. Translating gives CASSLKGLDYGYTF.

A few counts support this clone. This chain connects TRBV5-1 to TRBJ2-1, with D uncertain. Germline-derived CDR1 and CDR2 are SGHRS and YFSETQ. The length of the CDR3 is 17 residues. The V and J ends lost 0 bases and 3 bases respectively, with 16 bases between them. For the CDR3, the DNA is TGCGCCAGCAGCTTGGTCTCGGATGGACCCCTCTACAATGAGCAGTTCTTC. It yields the protein CASSLVSDGPLYNEQFF.

This clone was detected only a few times. The chain recombines TRBV10-3 with TRBJ2-1, with 7 bases matching TRBD1. In germline, CDR1 is ENHRY, CDR2 SYGVKD. After removal of 6 bases from V and 4 bases from J, the junction contained 6 bases not matched to a gene. The CDR3 consists of 14 residues. This chain's CDR3 is CAISAGQVYNEQFF. In DNA, the CDR3 is TGTGCCATCAGCGCTGGACAGGTTTACAATGAGCAGTTCTTC.

This chain uses TRBV6-5 with TRBJ2-7; maybe TRBD1 (7 bases). The CDR3 has 15 amino acids. The V gene lost 5 bases and the J gene lost 4 bases, with 18 bases spanning the gap. The germline V gene encodes CDR1 MNHEY and CDR2 SVGAGI. CDR3 in DNA: TGTGCCAGCAGTAGGGGGGACAGTGAGCTATACGAGCAGTACTTC. Protein sequence: CASSRGDSELYEQYF.

This clone was counted between two and nine times. This sequence joins TRBV2 and TRBJ1-5; no reliable D call. This CDR3 is built from 14 residues. CDR1 and CDR2 (germline): SNHLY, FYNNEI. V was cut by 4 bases and J by 0 bases, with 7 bases left in between. CDR3 DNA sequence: TGTGCCAGCAGTGCAGTAAATAGCAATCAGCCCCAGCATTTT. Amino acids: CASSAVNSNQPQHF.

The chain joins TRBV19 to TRBJ2-2; D is uncertain. CDR1 is LNHDA, CDR2 SQIVND, per germline (reference sequence). This CDR3 is 12 amino acids long. Trimming took 2 bases from V and 5 from J, leaving 3 bases between them. CDR3 protein: CASSISTGELFF. CDR3 DNA: TGTGCCAGTAGTATAAGTACCGGGGAGCTGTTTTTT.

This clone has just a few counts. The V call is TRBV30, the J call TRBJ1-2, with 7 positions matching TRBD1. The CDR3 is 14 amino acids. CDR1 GTSNPN and CDR2 SVGIG come from the germline V gene (reference sequence). V dropped 2 bases and J dropped 8; count of bases not matched to a gene: 11. The CDR3 DNA reads TGTGCCTGGAGTCTTGACAGGGAGGTTAACGGCTACACCTTC. It specifies CAWSLDREVNGYTF.

This clone was observed a handful of times. V gene TRBV4-3 combines with J gene TRBJ1-4; D not resolved. The length of the CDR3 is 14 residues. V lost 6 bases and J 6 bases, leaving 14 bases between the germline ends. The germline CDR1 and CDR2 sequences are LGHNA and YSLEER. CDR3 nucleotide sequence: TGCGCCAGCAGACTCCGGGGTGGAGATGAAAAACTGTTTTTT. Protein sequence: CASRLRGGDEKLFF.

The chain couples TRBV7-9 to TRBJ2-3, with 7 bases lining up with TRBD2. The V and J ends lost 3 bases and 5 bases, in that order; junction bases with no gene match: 8. From germline, CDR1 is SEHNR and CDR2 FQNEAQ (reference sequence). The CDR3 covers 15 residues. The CDR3 here is CASSFPSSGKDTQYF. The CDR3 DNA follows: TGTGCCAGCAGCTTTCCCTCTAGCGGCAAAGATACGCAGTATTTT.

J is TRBJ2-7 and V is TRBV21-1; the table's D call of TRBD2 was not tested on the DNA. TRBV21-1 is noted as a pseudogene. The CDR3 is 19 residues long. The CDR3 DNA sequence: TGTGCCAGCAGCAAATCAGCGACCCCACACCCCGTCAGCTCCTACGAGCAGTACTTC. Its protein is CASSKSATPHPVSSYEQYF.

The chain joins TRBV14 to TRBJ1-5; unclear D gene. CDR1 and CDR2 (germline): SGHDN, FVKESK. The CDR3 length is 13 residues. Deletions cut 2 bases from V and 3 bases from J, with 5 bases between. The CDR3 bases are TGTGCCAGCAGCCAACTCCCCAATCAGCCCCAGCATTTT. It specifies CASSQLPNQPQHF.